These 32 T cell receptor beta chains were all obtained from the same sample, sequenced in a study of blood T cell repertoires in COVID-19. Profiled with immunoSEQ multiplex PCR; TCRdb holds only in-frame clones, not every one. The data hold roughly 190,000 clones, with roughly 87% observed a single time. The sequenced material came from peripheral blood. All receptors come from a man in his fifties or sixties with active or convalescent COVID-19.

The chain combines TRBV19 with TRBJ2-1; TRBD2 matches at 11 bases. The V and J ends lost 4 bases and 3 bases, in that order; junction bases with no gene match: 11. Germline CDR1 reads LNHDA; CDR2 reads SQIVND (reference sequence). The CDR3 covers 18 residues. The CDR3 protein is CASSTRPLAGGHYNEQFF. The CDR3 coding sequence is TGTGCCAGTAGTACTCGCCCTCTAGCGGGGGGCCACTACAATGAGCAGTTCTTC.

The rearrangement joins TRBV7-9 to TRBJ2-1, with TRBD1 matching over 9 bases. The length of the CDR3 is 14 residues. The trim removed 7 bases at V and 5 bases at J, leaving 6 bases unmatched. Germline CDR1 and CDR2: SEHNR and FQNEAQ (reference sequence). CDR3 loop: CASTHRTGDNEQFF. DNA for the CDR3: TGTGCCAGCACCCATAGGACAGGGGACAATGAGCAGTTCTTC.

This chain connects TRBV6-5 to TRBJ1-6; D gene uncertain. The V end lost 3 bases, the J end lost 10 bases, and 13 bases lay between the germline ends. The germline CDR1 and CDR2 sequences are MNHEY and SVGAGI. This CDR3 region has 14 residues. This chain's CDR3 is CASSYRSRGSPLHF. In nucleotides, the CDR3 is TGTGCCAGCAGTTATCGCAGTCGAGGCTCACCCCTCCACTTT.

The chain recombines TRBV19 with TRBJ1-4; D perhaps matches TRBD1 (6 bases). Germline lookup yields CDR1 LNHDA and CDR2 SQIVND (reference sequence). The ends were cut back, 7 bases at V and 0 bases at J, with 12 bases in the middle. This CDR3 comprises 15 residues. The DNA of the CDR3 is TGTGCCAGTAATACAGGGCAGGCAACTAATGAAAAACTGTTTTTT. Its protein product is CASNTGQATNEKLFF.

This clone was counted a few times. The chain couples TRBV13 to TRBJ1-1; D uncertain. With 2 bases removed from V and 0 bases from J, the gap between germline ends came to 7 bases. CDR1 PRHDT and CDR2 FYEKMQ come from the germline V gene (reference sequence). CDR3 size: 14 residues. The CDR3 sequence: CASSLITVNTEAFF. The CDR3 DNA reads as TGTGCCAGCAGCTTAATAACAGTGAACACTGAAGCTTTCTTT.

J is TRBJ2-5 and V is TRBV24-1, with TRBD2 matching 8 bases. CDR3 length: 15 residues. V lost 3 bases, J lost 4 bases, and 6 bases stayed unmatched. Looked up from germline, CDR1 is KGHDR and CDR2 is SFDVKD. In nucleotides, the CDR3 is TGTGCCACCAGTGATCCCCGGCTAGCGGGAGAGACCCAGTACTTC. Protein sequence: CATSDPRLAGETQYF.

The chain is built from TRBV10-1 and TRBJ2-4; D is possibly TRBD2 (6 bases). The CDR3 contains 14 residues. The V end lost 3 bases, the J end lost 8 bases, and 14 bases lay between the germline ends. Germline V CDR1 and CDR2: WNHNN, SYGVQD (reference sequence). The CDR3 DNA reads TGCGCCAGCAGTGACAGGGACTTCGGGGACATTCAGTACTTC. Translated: CASSDRDFGDIQYF.

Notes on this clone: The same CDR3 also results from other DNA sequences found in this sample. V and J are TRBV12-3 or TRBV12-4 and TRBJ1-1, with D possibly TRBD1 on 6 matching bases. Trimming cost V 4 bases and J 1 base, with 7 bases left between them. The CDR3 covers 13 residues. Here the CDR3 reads CASSSDRNTEAFF. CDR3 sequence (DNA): TGTGCCAGCAGTTCGGACAGGAACACTGAAGCTTTCTTT.

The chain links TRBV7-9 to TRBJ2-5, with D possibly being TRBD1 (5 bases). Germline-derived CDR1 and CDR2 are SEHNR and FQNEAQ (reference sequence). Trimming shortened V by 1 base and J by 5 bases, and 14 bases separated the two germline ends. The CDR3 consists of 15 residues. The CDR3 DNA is TGTGCCAGCAGCTTAGGCCCAGGGCTGGGGGAGACCCAGTACTTC. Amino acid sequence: CASSLGPGLGETQYF. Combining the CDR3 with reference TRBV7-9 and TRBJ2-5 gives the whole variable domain DTGVSQNPRHKITKRGQNVTFRCDPISEHNRLYWYRQTLGQGPEFLTYFQNEAQLEKSRLLSDRFSAERPKGSFSTLEIQRTEQGDSAMYLCASSLGPGLGETQYFGPGTRLLVL.

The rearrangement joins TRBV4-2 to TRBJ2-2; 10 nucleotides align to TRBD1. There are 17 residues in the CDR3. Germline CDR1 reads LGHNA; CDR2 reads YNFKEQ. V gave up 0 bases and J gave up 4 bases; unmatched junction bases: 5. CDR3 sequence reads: CASSQEGTGVLTGELFF. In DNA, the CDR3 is TGTGCCAGCAGCCAAGAGGGGACAGGGGTCCTCACCGGGGAGCTGTTTTTT.

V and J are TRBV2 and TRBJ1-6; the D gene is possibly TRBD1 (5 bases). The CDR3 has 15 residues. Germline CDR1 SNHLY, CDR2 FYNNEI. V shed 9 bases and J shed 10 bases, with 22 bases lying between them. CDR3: CASRSSDTPWSPLHF. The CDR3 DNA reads TGTGCCAGTCGTTCCTCGGACACTCCTTGGTCACCCCTCCACTTT.

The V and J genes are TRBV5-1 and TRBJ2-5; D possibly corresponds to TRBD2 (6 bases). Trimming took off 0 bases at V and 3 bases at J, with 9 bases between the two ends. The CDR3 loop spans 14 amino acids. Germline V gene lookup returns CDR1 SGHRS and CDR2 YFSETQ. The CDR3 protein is CASSLGTGEETQYF. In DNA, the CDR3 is TGCGCCAGCAGCTTGGGTACGGGGGAAGAGACCCAGTACTTC. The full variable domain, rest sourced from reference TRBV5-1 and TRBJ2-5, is KAGVTQTPRYLIKTRGQQVTLSCSPISGHRSVSWYQQTPGQGLQFLFEYFSETQRNKGNFPGRFSGRQFSNSRSEMNVSTLELGDSALYLCASSLGTGEETQYFGPGTRLLVL.

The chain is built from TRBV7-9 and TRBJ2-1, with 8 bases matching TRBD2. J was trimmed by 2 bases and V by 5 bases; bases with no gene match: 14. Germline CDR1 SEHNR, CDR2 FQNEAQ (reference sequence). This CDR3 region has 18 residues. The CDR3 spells CASSRLAGPRGTYNEQFF. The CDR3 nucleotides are TGTGCCAGCAGCCGGCTAGCGGGTCCTCGAGGCACCTACAATGAGCAGTTCTTC.

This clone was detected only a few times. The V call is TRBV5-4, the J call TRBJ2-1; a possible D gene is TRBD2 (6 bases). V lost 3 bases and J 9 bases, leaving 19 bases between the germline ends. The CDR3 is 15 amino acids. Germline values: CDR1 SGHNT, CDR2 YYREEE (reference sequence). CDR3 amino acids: CASSSRLGGTGEQFF. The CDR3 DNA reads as TGTGCCAGCAGCTCCCGACTAGGAGGGACTGGTGAGCAGTTCTTC.

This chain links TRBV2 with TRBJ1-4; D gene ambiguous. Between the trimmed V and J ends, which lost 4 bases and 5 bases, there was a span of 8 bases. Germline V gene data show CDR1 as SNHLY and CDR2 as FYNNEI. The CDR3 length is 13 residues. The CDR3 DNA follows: TGTGCCAGCAGTGTCCAGAGGAATGAAAAACTGTTTTTT. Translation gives CASSVQRNEKLFF.

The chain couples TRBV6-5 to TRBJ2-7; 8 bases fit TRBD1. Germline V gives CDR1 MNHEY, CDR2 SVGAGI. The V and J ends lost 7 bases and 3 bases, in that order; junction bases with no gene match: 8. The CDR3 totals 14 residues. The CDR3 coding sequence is TGTGCCAGCATAAGGGCAGGGGGCATCTACGAGCAGTACTTC. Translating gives CASIRAGGIYEQYF.

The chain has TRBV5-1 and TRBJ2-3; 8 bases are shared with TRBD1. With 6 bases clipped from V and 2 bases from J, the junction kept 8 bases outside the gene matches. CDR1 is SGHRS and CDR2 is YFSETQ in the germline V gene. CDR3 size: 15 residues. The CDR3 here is CASNPGTGHTDTQYF. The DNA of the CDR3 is TGCGCCAGCAATCCCGGGACAGGACACACAGATACGCAGTATTTT.

CDR3 sequence (DNA): TGTGCCATCAGTGTGACAAACCGGGACAGGGAGGATGGCTACACCTTC. It specifies CAISVTNRDREDGYTF. The chain links TRBV10-3 to TRBJ1-2, with 9 nucleotides matching TRBD1. Unmatched junction bases numbered 12, after V lost 4 bases and J lost 6 bases. The CDR3 covers 16 residues. Per germline, CDR1 ENHRY and CDR2 SYGVKD.

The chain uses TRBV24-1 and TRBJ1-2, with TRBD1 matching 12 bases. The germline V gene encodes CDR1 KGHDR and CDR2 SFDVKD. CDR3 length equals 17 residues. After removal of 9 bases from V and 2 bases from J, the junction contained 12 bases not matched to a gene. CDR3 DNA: TGTGCCACCTCCTCAGGGGACAGGGGGCTCGGGAACTATGGCTACACCTTC. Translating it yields CATSSGDRGLGNYGYTF.

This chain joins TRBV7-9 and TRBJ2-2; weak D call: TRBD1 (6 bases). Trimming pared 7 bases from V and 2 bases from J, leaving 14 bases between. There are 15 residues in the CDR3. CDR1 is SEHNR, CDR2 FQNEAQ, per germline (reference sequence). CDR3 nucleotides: TGTGCCAGCACCCTCTACAGGGACAACACCGGGGAGCTGTTTTTT. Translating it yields CASTLYRDNTGELFF.

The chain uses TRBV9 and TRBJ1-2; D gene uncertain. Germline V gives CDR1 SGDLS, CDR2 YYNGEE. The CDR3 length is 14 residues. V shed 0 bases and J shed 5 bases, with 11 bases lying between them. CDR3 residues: CASSVDPGTYGYTF. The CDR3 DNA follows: TGTGCCAGCAGCGTAGATCCGGGAACATATGGCTACACCTTC.

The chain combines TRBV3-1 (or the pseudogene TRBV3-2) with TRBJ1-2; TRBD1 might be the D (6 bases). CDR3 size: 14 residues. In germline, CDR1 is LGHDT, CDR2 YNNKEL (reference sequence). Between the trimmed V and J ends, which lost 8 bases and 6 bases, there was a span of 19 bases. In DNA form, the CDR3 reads TGTGCCAGCTCCGCGGCTACAGGGAGCCATGGCTACACCTTC. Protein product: CASSAATGSHGYTF.

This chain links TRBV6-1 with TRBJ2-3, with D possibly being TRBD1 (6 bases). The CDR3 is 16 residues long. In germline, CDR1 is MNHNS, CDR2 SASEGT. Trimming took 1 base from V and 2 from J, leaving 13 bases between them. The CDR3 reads CASSEVQGPYTDTQYF. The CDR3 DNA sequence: TGTGCCAGCAGTGAAGTTCAGGGGCCATACACAGATACGCAGTATTTT.

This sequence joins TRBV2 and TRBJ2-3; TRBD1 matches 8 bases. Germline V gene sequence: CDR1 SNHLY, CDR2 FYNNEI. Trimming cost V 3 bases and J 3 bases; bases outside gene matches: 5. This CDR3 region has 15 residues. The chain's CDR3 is CASSDRRQGTDTQYF. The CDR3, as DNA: TGTGCCAGCAGTGACCGTAGACAGGGGACAGATACGCAGTATTTT.

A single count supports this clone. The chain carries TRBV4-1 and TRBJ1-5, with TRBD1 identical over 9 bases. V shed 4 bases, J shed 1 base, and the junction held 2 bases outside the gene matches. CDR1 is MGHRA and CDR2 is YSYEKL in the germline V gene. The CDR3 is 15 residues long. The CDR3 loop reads CASSPTGGSNQPQHF. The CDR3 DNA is TGCGCCAGCAGCCCGACAGGGGGAAGCAATCAGCCCCAGCATTTT.

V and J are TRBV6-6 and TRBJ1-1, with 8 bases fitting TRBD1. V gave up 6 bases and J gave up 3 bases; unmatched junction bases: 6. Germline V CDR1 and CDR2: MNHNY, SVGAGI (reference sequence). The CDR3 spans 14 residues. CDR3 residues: CASSDRGWDTEAFF. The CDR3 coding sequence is TGTGCCAGCAGCGACAGGGGATGGGACACTGAAGCTTTCTTT.

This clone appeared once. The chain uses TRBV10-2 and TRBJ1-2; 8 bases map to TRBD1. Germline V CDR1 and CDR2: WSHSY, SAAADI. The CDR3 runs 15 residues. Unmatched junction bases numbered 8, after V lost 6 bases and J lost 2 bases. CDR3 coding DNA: TGCGCCAGCAGGTTAGGACAGGGTATGAACTATGGCTACACCTTC. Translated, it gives CASRLGQGMNYGYTF.

The CDR3 reads CASSQDVRGHEQYF. CDR3 nucleotide sequence: TGTGCCAGCAGCCAAGATGTTAGGGGGCACGAGCAGTACTTC. The chain uses TRBV3-1 (or the pseudogene TRBV3-2) and TRBJ2-7; 7 positions agree with TRBD1. This CDR3 has 14 residues. Germline trimming cut 0 bases from V and 5 bases from J; bases unmatched to any gene: 4. Germline CDR1 and CDR2: LGHDT and YNNKEL (reference sequence).

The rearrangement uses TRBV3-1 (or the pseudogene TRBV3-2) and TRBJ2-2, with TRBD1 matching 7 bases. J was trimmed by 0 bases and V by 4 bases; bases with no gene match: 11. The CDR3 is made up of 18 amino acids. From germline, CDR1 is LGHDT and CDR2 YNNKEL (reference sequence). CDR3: CASSRATGLPPNTGELFF. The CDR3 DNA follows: TGTGCCAGCAGCCGAGCGACAGGGCTCCCACCGAACACCGGGGAGCTGTTTTTT.

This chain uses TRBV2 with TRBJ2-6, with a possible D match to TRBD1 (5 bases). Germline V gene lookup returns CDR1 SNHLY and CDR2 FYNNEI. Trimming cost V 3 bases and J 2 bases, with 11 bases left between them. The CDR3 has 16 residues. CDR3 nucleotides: TGTGCCAGCAGTGACTTGGTCAGGGCTGGGGCCAACGTCCTGACTTTC. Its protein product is CASSDLVRAGANVLTF.

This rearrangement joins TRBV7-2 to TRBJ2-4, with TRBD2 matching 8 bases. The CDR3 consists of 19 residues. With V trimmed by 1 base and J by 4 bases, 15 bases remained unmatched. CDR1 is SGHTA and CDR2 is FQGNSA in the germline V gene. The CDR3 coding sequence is TGTGCCAGCAGCTTAGGGGTGTGGGTGCGGGGGGTCTCAAAAAACATTCAGTACTTC. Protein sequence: CASSLGVWVRGVSKNIQYF.

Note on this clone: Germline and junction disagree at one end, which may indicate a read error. CDR3 protein: CASSPLAGTGDSNEQFF. The CDR3 bases are TGTGCTAGCAGCCCGCTCGCCGGGACAGGGGACTCCAATGAGCAGTTCTTC. The chain carries TRBV5-4 and TRBJ2-1; 10 bases fit TRBD1. The CDR3 contains 17 residues. CDR1 and CDR2 from the germline V gene are SGHNT and YYREEE (reference sequence).